These 9 T cell receptor beta chains originate from one sample sequenced in a study of blood T cell repertoires in COVID-19. TCRdb's copy holds only in-frame clones and misses some; the assay was immunoSEQ multiplex PCR. The sample has 85,000 to 120,000 clones, about nine tenths seen once. Sequenced: peripheral blood. These TCRs come from a woman in her fifties or sixties with COVID-19, enrolled during active disease.

This chain links TRBV28 with TRBJ2-1; 9 bases match TRBD2. The germline CDR1 and CDR2 sequences are MDHEN and SYDVKM. V dropped 4 bases and J dropped 7; count of bases not matched to a gene: 11. CDR3 length: 16 amino acids. For the CDR3, the DNA is TGTGCCAGCAGTTATGGTGGCGGGGGGGCATGGAATGAGCAGTTCTTC. Its translation is CASSYGGGGAWNEQFF.

The rearrangement joins TRBV7-9 to TRBJ2-7; D uncertain. Between the trimmed V and J ends, which lost 0 bases and 3 bases, there was a span of 9 bases. The CDR3 spans 14 residues. In germline, CDR1 is SEHNR, CDR2 FQNEAQ (reference sequence). DNA for the CDR3: TGTGCCAGCAGCTTAGCGTCACAGAGCTACGAGCAGTACTTC. It translates to CASSLASQSYEQYF.

The table lists this clone with a few counts. The genes are TRBV4-2 and TRBJ1-1; TRBD1 might be the D (6 bases). The CDR3 loop spans 15 amino acids. CDR1 and CDR2 from the germline V gene are LGHNA and YNFKEQ. V was cut by 1 base and J by 2 bases, with 11 bases left in between. CDR3 sequence reads: CASSQGDTGNTEAFF. The CDR3, as DNA: TGTGCCAGCAGCCAAGGGGACACAGGCAACACTGAAGCTTTCTTT.

The gene calls are TRBV6-4 and TRBJ1-1; TRBD1 might be the D (5 bases). V was shortened by 5 bases and J by 0 bases, with 7 bases between the two germline ends. Germline values: CDR1 MRHNA, CDR2 SNTAGT. The CDR3 covers 13 residues. Here the CDR3 reads CASSLTVNTEAFF. CDR3 nucleotides: TGTGCCAGCAGTCTGACAGTGAACACTGAAGCTTTCTTT.

The chain couples TRBV6-5 to TRBJ2-7; D uncertain. The V and J ends lost 6 bases and 1 base respectively, with 13 bases between them. The CDR3 contains 14 residues. The V gene's germline CDR1 is MNHEY and CDR2 SVGAGI. The CDR3 DNA reads TGTGCCAGCAGATCTTGGTCGGGTTCCTACGAGCAGTACTTC. Translated: CASRSWSGSYEQYF.

The table lists this clone with a few counts. The rearrangement joins TRBV5-3 to TRBJ2-3, with 9 positions matching TRBD1. TRBV5-3 is an ORF; its function is uncertain. V was clipped by 4 bases and J by 6 bases; unmatched bases: 9. CDR3 length: 15 amino acids. The CDR3 sequence is CARSVRTGDEDTQYF. CDR3 nucleotides: TGTGCCAGAAGCGTGAGGACAGGGGATGAGGATACGCAGTATTTT.

The rearrangement uses TRBV7-6 and TRBJ2-7, with D perhaps matching TRBD2 (6 bases). This CDR3 spans 17 amino acids. V gave up 1 base and J gave up 0 bases, with 16 bases separating them. Germline-derived CDR1 and CDR2 are SGHVS and FNYEAQ. The CDR3 bases are TGTGCCAGCAGCTTAGAAAATCCGGCCGGGGGCTCCTACGAGCAGTACTTC. Encoded protein: CASSLENPAGGSYEQYF. Drawing the rest from reference TRBV7-6 and TRBJ2-7, the complete variable domain is GAGVSQSPRYKVTKRGQDVALRCDPISGHVSLYWYRQALGQGPEFLTYFNYEAQQDKSGLPNDRFSAERPEGSISTLTIQRTEQRDSAMYRCASSLENPAGGSYEQYFGPGTRLTVT.

This chain connects TRBV28 to TRBJ2-7, with a tentative D call TRBD1 (7 bases). This CDR3 contains 14 residues. Germline assignment: CDR1 MDHEN and CDR2 SYDVKM. With 5 bases removed from V and 3 bases from J, the gap between germline ends came to 14 bases. CDR3 region: CASSRGTDLYEQYF. DNA of the CDR3: TGTGCCAGCAGTCGCGGGACAGACCTCTACGAGCAGTACTTC.

This chain uses TRBV30 with TRBJ1-2, with TRBD1 matching over 8 bases. Germline CDR1 GTSNPN, CDR2 SVGIG (reference sequence). The CDR3 runs 14 residues. Germline trimming cut 2 bases from V and 0 bases from J; bases unmatched to any gene: 2. The CDR3 here is CAWSPTGANYGYTF. As DNA, the CDR3 is TGTGCCTGGAGTCCGACAGGGGCTAACTATGGCTACACCTTC.